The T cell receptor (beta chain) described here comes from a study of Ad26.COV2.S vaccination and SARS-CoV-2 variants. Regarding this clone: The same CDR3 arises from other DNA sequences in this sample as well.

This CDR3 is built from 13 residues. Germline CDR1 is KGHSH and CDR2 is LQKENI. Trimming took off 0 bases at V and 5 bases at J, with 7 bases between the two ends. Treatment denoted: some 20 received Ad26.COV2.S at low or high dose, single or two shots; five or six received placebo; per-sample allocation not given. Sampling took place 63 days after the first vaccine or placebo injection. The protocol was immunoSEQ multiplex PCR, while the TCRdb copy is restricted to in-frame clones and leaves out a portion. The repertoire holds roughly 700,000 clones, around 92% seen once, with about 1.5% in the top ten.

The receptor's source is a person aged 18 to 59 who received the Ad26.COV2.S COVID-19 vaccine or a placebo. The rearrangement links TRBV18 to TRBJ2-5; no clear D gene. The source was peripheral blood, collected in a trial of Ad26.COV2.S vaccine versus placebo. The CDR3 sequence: CASSPPVVETQYF. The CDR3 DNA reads TGTGCCAGCTCACCACCAGTTGTTGAGACCCAGTACTTC.